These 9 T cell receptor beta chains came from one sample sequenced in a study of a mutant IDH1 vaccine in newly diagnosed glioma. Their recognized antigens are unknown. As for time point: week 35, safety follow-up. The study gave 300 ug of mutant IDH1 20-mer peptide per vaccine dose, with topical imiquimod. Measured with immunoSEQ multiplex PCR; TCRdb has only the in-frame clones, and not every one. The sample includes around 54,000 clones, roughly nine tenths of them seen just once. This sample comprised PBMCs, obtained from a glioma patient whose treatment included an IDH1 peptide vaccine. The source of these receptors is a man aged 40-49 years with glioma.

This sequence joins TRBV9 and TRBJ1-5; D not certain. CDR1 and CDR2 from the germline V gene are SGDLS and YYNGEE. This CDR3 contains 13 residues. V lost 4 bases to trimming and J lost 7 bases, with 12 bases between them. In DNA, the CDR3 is TGTGCCAGCAGCCTTACTCCGGACCAGCCCCAGCATTTT. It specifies CASSLTPDQPQHF. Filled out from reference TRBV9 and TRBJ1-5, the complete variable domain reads DSGVTQTPKHLITATGQRVTLRCSPRSGDLSVYWYQQSLDQGLQFLIQYYNGEERAKGNILERFSAQQFPDLHSELNLSSLELGDSALYFCASSLTPDQPQHFGDGTRLSIL.

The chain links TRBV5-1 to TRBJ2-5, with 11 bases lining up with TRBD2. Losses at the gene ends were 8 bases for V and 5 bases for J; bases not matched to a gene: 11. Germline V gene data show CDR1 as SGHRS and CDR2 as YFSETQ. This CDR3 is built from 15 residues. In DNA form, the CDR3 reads TGCGCCAGTACTCACCAACTAGCGGGGGAGGAGACCCAGTACTTC. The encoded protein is CASTHQLAGEETQYF.

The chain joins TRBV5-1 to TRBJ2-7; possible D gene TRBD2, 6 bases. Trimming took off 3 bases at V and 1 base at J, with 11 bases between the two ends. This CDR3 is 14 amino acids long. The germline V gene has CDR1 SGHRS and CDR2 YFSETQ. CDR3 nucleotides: TGCGCCAGCAGCTCAACCGGGACTTCCTACGAGCAGTACTTC. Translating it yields CASSSTGTSYEQYF.

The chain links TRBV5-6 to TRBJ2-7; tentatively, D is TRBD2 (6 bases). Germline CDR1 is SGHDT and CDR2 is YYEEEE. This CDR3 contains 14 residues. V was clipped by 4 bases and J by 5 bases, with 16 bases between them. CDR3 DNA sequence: TGTGCCAGCAGCCTGTGGGACTTTCTCAACGAGCAGTACTTC. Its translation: CASSLWDFLNEQYF.

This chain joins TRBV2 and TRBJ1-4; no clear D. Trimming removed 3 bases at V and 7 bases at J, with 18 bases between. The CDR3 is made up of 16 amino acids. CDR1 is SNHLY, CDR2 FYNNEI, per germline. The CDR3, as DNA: TGTGCCAGCAGTGATTGGCTAGTGCAACGGAGTGAAAAACTGTTTTTT. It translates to CASSDWLVQRSEKLFF.

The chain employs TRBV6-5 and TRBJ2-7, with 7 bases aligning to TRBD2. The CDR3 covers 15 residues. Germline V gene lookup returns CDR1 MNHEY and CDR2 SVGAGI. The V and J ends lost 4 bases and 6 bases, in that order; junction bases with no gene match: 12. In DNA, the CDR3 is TGTGCCAGCAGTTGGGGGTTGGGGACTACTAGCGAGCAGTACTTC. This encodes CASSWGLGTTSEQYF.

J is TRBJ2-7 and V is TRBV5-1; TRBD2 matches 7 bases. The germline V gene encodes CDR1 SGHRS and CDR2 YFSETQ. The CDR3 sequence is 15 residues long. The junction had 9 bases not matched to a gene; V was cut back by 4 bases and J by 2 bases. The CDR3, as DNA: TGCGCCAGCAGCCGCTCTAGCGGATGGACCTACGAGCAGTACTTC. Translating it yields CASSRSSGWTYEQYF. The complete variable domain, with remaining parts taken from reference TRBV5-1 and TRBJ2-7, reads KAGVTQTPRYLIKTRGQQVTLSCSPISGHRSVSWYQQTPGQGLQFLFEYFSETQRNKGNFPGRFSGRQFSNSRSEMNVSTLELGDSALYLCASSRSSGWTYEQYFGPGTRLTVT.

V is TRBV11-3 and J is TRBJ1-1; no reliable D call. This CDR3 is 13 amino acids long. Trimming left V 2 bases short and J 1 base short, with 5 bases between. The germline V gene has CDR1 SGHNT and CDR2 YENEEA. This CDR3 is CASSLSTNTEAFF. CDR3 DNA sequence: TGTGCCAGCAGCTTAAGTACGAACACTGAAGCTTTCTTT.

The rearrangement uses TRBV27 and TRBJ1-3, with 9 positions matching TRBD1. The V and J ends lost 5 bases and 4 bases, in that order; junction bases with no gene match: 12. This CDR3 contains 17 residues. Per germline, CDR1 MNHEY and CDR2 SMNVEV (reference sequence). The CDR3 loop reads CASSPWGQGSSGNTIYF. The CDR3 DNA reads TGTGCCAGCAGTCCATGGGGACAGGGATCTTCGGGAAACACCATATATTTT.